This T cell receptor beta chain was sequenced in a study of blood T cell repertoires in COVID-19. In the study overall: Researchers got acute and convalescent COVID-19 samples from the United States, Italy and Spain.

Ages ranged from about 18 to 90 years, with residence in approximately 25 US areas. In this sample, this clone turned up a few times. In the authors' methods: Estimation of nucleated cell counts relied on the amplification of reference gene primers. Clones were read by immunoSEQ multiplex PCR, and TCRdb kept only the in-frame ones, dropping some. V, J and clone size derive from that table, while D and trimming were established from the DNA sequence. Among approximately 260,000 clones listed, roughly 90% were seen once. The clonotype was recovered from a woman in her sixties or seventies who had recovered from COVID-19. Sequenced: PBMCs or T cells enriched from blood (not recorded which).

For the CDR3, the DNA is TGTGCCTGGAGTGCGGCCGAGCGGAACACTGAAGCTTTCTTT. Amino acids: CAWSAAERNTEAFF. The V gene is TRBV30, the J gene TRBJ1-1; D is unresolved. Per the germline V gene, CDR1 is GTSNPN and CDR2 is SVGIG (reference sequence). This CDR3 has 14 amino acids. V gave up 1 base and J gave up 1 base, with 10 bases separating them. Variable domain in full (rest from reference TRBV30 and TRBJ1-1): SQTIHQWPATLVQPVGSPLSLECTVEGTSNPNLYWYRQAAGRGLQLLFYSVGIGQISSEVPQNLSASRPQDRQFILSSKKLLLSDSGFYLCAWSAAERNTEAFFGQGTRLTVV.